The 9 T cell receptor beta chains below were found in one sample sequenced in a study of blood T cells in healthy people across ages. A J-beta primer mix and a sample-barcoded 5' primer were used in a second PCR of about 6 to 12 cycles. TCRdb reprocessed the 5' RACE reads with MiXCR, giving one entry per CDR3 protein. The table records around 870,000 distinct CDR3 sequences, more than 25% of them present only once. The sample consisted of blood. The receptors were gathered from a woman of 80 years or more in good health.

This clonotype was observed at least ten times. CDR3 DNA sequence: TGCAGTGCTAGAGATCTGCGACTAGCGGGGGGCCAAGAGACCCAGTACTTC. This codes for CSARDLRLAGGQETQYF. The chain links TRBV20-1 to TRBJ2-5; 13 bases match TRBD2. J lost 1 base, V lost 0 bases, and 5 bases had no gene match. The CDR3 is made up of 17 amino acids. The germline CDR1 and CDR2 sequences are DFQATT and SNEGSKA (reference sequence).

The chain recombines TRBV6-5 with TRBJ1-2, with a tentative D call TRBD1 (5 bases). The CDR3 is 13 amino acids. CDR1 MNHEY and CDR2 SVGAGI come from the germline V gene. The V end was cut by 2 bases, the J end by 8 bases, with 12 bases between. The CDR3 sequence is CASSYTGDGGYTF. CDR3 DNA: TGTGCCAGCAGTTACACCGGGGACGGAGGCTACACCTTC.

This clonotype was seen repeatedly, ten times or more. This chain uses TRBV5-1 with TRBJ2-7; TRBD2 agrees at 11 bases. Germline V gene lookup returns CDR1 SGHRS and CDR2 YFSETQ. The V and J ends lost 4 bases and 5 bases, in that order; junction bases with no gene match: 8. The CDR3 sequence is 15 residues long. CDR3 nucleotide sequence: TGCGCCAGCAGCATCTATAGCGGGGGGGCCAACGAGCAGTACTTC. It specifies CASSIYSGGANEQYF.

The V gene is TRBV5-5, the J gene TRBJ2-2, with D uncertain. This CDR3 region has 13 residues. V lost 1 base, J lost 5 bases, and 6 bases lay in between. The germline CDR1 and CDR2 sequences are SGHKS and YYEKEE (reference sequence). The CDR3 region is CASSLYQTGELFF. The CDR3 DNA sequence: TGTGCCAGCAGCTTGTATCAGACCGGGGAGCTGTTTTTT.

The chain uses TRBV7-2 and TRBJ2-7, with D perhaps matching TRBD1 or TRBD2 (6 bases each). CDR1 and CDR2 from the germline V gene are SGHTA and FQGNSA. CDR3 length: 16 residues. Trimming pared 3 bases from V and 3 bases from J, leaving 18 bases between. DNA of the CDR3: TGTGCCAGCAGCTTCCAACCCGGGGGCATTGACTACGAGCAGTACTTC. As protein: CASSFQPGGIDYEQYF.

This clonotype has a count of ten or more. The CDR3 DNA sequence: TGTGCCAGCAGCCCCAACAGAAACACAGATACGCAGTATTTT. This codes for CASSPNRNTDTQYF. The chain employs TRBV7-2 and TRBJ2-3, with D unclear. From germline, CDR1 is SGHTA and CDR2 FQGNSA. Trimming took off 5 bases at V and 2 bases at J, with 11 bases between the two ends. The CDR3 has 14 amino acids.

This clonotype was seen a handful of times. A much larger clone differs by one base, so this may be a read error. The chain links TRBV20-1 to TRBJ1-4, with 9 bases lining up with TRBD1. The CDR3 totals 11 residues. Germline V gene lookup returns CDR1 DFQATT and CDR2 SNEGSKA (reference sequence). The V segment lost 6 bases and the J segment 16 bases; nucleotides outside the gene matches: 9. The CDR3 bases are TGCAGTGCGGCGGACAGGGGACGCCGGTTTTTT. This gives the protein CSAADRGRRFF.

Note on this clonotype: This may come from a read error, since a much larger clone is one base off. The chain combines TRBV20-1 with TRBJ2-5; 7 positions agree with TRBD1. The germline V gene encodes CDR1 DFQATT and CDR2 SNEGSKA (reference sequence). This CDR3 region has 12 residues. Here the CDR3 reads CSATTGTETRYF. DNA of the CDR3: TGCAGTGCAACGACAGGGACGGAGACCCGGTACTTC.

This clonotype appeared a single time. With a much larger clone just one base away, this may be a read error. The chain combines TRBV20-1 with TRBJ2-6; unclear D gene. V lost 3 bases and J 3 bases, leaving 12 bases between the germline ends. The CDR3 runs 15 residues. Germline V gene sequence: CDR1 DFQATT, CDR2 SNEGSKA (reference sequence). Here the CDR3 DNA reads TGCAGTGCTAGTGGAACCCTAGTTGGGGCCAACGTCCTGACTTTC. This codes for CSASGTLVGANVLTF.